This T cell receptor beta chain was obtained from a study of regulatory T cells in long-lasting Graves disease. Deletions cut 6 bases from V and 3 bases from J, with 14 bases between. Per germline, CDR1 MNHEY and CDR2 SVGEGT. CDR3 length: 14 amino acids. This clonotype was seen repeatedly, ten times or more. Its antigen is unidentified. Points from the study as a whole: In persistent patients, shared public clonotypes (roughly 2,800) outnumbered those in new patients (roughly 1,000).

Time point of the sample: newly diagnosed GD, antithyroid drugs for less than 3 months. The TCR library used RNA extracted from PBMCs. iRepertoire HTBI primers and Arm-PCR of CDR3 regions built TCR beta libraries. TCRdb used MiXCR to reprocess the multiplex PCR reads, holding one entry per CDR3 protein. The sample has about 620,000 distinct CDR3 sequences, 16% seen once. In addition, the sample was reused for a study of T cells in Graves' hyperthyroidism and ophthalmopathy. That source notes: A first-round RT-PCR of the TCR CDR3 used the HTBI primer set. Using 13 V-J features, a model discriminated ophthalmopathy from stable hyperthyroidism.

This material consisted of peripheral blood mononuclear cells (PBMCs), taken at new diagnosis, from a patient treated with antithyroid drugs. This sequence was found in a woman in her 30s with Graves disease. This rearrangement joins TRBV6-2 or TRBV6-3 to TRBJ1-1; no clear D. This CDR3 is CASRRGLGDTEAFF. As DNA, the CDR3 is TGTGCCAGCAGGAGAGGGCTTGGGGACACTGAAGCTTTCTTT.